Below, one T cell receptor (beta chain) is given with its context. Using immunoSEQ multiplex PCR, the repertoire was profiled, and TCRdb retains in-frame clones only, with some absent. Among some 500,000 clones listed, approximately 88% were seen once. After removal of 8 bases from V and 6 bases from J, the junction contained 15 bases not matched to a gene. The CDR3 totals 15 residues. The germline gives CDR1 LNHDA, CDR2 SQIVND (reference sequence). These data come from a study of blood T cell repertoires in COVID-19. The chain couples TRBV19 to TRBJ1-2; 7 bases match TRBD1. The clonotype comes from a woman aged 45-65 years with COVID-19, enrolled during active disease. The sequencing sample was made of peripheral blood. The CDR3 DNA is TGTGCCAGTCGTCAACCGACCGGGACAGTGGATGGCTACACCTTC. The encoded protein is CASRQPTGTVDGYTF.